The 5 T cell receptor beta chains given below trace back to one sample, sequenced in a study of T cell repertoires in cytomegalovirus infection. TCRdb ran MiXCR on the reads and lists one entry per CDR3 protein. This sample carries roughly 230,000 distinct CDR3 sequences, approximately 6.7% of them seen once, and the ten largest clones take around 6.9%. The sample taken for sequencing was PBMCs. The source of these receptors is a human donor in good health (CMV status not recorded). Some clones in this sample may be carry-over from other donors' samples.

This clonotype was seen repeatedly, ten times or more. The rearrangement uses TRBV7-2 and TRBJ1-2; D is perhaps TRBD1 (6 bases). The germline gives CDR1 SGHTA, CDR2 FQGNSA. The CDR3 contains 17 residues. V lost 6 bases, J lost 0 bases, and 20 bases lay in between. The CDR3, as DNA: TGTGCCAGCAGGCTAGGTCGGACAGATAACTCTAACTATGGCTACACCTTC. The encoded protein is CASRLGRTDNSNYGYTF.

This clonotype was seen repeatedly, ten times or more. This rearrangement joins TRBV20-1 to TRBJ1-5; no clear D gene. Looked up from germline, CDR1 is DFQATT and CDR2 is SNEGSKA (reference sequence). The CDR3 sequence is 15 residues long. With 6 bases removed from V and 1 base from J, the gap between germline ends came to 16 bases. The CDR3: CSASPPGVSNQPQHF. CDR3 in DNA: TGCAGTGCGTCCCCGCCTGGGGTGAGCAATCAGCCCCAGCATTTT.

Ten or more counts support this clonotype. The chain has TRBV20-1 and TRBJ2-2; D ambiguous. V was cut by 3 bases and J by 4 bases, with 12 bases left in between. Germline lookup yields CDR1 DFQATT and CDR2 SNEGSKA (reference sequence). The CDR3 loop spans 14 amino acids. CDR3 DNA: TGCAGTGCTAGGGTCACCGTGGCCACCGGGGAGCTGTTTTTT. This sequence encodes CSARVTVATGELFF.

This clonotype was seen at least ten times. The gene calls are TRBV6-2 or TRBV6-3 and TRBJ2-2, with D possibly being TRBD2 (5 bases). Germline CDR1 reads MNHEY; CDR2 reads SVGEGT. Deletions cut 2 bases from V and 2 bases from J, with 9 bases between. The CDR3 is 15 amino acids. The CDR3 here is CASSYRRGNTGELFF. CDR3 nucleotides: TGTGCCAGCAGTTACAGACGGGGAAACACCGGGGAGCTGTTTTTT.

The rearrangement uses TRBV20-1 and TRBJ2-3; no firm D call. The CDR3 runs 12 residues. Trimming pared 4 bases from V and 0 bases from J, leaving 5 bases between. CDR1 and CDR2 from the germline V gene are DFQATT and SNEGSKA (reference sequence). CDR3 nucleotides: TGCAGTGCTAAACTCAGCACAGATACGCAGTATTTT. Amino acids: CSAKLSTDTQYF.